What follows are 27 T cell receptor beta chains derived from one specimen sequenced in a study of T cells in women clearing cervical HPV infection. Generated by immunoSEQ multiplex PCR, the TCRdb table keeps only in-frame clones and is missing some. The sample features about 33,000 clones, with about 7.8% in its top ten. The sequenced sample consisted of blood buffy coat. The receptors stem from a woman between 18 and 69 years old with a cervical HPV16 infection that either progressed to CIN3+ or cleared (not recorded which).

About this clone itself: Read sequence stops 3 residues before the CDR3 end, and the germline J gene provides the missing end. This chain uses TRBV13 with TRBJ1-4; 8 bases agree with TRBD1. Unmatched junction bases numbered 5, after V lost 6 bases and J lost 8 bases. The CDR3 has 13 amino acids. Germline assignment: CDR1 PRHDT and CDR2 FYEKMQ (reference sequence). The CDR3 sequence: CASRTGEREKLFF. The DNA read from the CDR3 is TGTGCCAGCAGGACAGGGGAAAGAGAAAAA.

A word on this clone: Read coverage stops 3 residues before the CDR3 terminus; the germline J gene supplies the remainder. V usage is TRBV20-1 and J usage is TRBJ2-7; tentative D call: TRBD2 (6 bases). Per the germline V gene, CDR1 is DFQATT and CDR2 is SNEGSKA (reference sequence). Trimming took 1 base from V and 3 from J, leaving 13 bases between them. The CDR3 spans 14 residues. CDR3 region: CSARARDSNYEQYF. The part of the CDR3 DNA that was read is TGCAGTGCTAGAGCCCGGGACTCCAACTACGAG.

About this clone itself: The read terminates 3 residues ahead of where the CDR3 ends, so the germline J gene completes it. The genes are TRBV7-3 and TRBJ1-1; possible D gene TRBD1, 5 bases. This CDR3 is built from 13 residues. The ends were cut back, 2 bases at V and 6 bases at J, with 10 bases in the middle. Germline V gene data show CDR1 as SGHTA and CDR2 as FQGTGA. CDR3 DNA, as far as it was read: TGTGCCAGCAGCTTACACGGAGGGGCTGAA. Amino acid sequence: CASSLHGGAE. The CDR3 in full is CASSLHGGAEAFF. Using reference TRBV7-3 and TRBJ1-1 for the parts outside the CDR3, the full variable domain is GAGVSQTPSNKVTEKGKYVELRCDPISGHTALYWYRQSLGQGPEFLIYFQGTGAADDSGLPNDRFFAVRPEGSVSTLKIQRTERGDSAVYLCASSLHGGAEAFFGQGTRLTVV.

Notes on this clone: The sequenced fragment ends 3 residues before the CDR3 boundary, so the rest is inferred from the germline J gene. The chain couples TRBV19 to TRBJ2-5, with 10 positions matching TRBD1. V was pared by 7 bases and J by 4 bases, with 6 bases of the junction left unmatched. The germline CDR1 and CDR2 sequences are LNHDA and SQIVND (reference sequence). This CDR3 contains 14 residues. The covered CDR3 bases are TGTGCCAGTACCGACAGGGGGCGAGCAGAGACC. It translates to CASTDRGRAET. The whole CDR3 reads CASTDRGRAETQYF.

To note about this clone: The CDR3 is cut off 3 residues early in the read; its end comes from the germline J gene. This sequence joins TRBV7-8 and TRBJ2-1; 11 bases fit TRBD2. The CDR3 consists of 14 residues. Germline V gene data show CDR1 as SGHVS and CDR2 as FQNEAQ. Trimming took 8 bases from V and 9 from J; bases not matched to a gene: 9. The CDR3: CASRLAGGLAEQFF. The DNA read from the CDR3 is TGTGCCAGCCGCCTAGCGGGGGGATTAGCTGAG. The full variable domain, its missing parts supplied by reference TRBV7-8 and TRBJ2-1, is GAGVSQSPRYKVAKRGQDVALRCDPISGHVSLFWYQQALGQGPEFLTYFQNEAQLDKSGLPSDRFFAERPEGSVSTLKIQRTQQEDSAVYLCASRLAGGLAEQFFGPGTRLTVL.

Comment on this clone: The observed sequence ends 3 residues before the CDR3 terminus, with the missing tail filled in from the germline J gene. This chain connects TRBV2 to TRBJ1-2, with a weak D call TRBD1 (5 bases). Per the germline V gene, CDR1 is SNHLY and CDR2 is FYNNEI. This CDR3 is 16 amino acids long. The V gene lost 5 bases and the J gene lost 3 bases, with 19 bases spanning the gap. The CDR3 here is CASSSHRNPIDYGYTF. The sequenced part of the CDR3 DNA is TGTGCCAGCAGTTCACACAGGAACCCGATTGACTATGGC. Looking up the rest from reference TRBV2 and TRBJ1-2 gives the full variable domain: EPEVTQTPSHQVTQMGQEVILRCVPISNHLYFYWYRQILGQKVEFLVSFYNNEISEKSEIFDDQFSVERPDGSNFTLKIRSTKLEDSAMYFCASSSHRNPIDYGYTFGSGTRLTVV.

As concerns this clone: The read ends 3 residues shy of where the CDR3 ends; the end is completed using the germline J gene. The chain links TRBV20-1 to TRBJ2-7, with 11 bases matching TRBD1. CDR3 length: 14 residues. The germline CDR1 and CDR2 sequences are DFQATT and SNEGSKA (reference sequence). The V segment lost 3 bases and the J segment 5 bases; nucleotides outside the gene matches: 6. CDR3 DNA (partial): TGCAGTGCTAGGGAAGGGACAGGGGGAAACGAG. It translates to CSAREGTGGNE. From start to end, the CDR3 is CSAREGTGGNEQYF.

The sequenced CDR3 bases are TGCAGTGGCACGGACAACGCTAACTATGGC. Translated: CSGTDNANYG. The CDR3 reads in full as CSGTDNANYGYTF. V usage is TRBV20-1 and J usage is TRBJ1-2; D is possibly TRBD1 (5 bases). The read halts 3 residues ahead of the CDR3 end, with the missing end drawn from the germline J gene. CDR3 length: 13 residues. Germline values: CDR1 DFQATT, CDR2 SNEGSKA (reference sequence). V was cut by 7 bases and J by 0 bases, with 12 bases left in between.

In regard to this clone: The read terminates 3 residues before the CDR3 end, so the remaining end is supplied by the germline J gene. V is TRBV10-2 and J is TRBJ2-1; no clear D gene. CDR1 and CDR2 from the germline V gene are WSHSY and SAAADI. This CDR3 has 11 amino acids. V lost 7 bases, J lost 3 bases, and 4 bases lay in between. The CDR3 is CASTSYNEQFF. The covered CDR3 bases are TGCGCCAGCACTAGCTACAATGAG.

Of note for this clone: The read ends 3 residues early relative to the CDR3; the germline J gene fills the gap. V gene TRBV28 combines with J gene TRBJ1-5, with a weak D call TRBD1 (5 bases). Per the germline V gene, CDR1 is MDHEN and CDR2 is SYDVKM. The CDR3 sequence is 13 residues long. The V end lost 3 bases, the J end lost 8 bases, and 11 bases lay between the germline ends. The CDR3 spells CASSFEGREPQHF. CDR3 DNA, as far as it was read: TGTGCCAGCAGTTTTGAGGGGAGGGAGCCC.

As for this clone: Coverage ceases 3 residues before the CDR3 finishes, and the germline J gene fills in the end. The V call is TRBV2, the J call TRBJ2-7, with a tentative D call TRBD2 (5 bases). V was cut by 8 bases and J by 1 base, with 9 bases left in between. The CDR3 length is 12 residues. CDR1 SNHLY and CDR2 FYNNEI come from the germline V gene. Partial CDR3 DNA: TGTGCCAGCTCCGGGGTATCCTACGAG. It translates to CASSGVSYE. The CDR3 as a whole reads CASSGVSYEQYF.

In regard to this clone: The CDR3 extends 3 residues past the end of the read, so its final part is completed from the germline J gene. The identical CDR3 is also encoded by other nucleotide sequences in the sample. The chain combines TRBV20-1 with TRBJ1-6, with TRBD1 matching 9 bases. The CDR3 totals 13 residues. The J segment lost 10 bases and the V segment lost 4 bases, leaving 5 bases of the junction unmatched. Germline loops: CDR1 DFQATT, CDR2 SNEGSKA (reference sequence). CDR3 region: CSAKGQGGSPLHF. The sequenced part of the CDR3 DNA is TGCAGTGCTAAGGGACAGGGCGGATCACCC.

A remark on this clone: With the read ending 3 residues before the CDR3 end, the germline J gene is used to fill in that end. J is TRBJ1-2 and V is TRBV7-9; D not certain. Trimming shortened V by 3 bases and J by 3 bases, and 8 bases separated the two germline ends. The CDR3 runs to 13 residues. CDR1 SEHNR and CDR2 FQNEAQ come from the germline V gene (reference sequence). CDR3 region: CASSFRVDYGYTF. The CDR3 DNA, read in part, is TGTGCCAGCAGCTTTAGAGTTGACTATGGC.

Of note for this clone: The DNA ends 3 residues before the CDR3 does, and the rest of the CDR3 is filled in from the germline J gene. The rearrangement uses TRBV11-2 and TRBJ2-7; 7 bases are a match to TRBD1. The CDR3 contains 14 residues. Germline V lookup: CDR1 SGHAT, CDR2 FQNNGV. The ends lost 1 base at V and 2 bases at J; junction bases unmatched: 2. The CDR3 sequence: CASSLGQGTYEQYF. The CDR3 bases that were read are TGTGCCAGCAGCTTAGGACAGGGAACCTACGAG.

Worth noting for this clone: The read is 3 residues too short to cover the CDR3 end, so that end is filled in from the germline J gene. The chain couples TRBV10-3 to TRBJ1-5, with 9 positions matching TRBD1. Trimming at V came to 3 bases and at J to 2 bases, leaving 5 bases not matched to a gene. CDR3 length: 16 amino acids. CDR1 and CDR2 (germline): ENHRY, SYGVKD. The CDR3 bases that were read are TGTGCCATCAGTGATATTTGGACAGGGGGCAATCAGCCC. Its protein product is CAISDIWTGGNQP. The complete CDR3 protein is CAISDIWTGGNQPQHF.

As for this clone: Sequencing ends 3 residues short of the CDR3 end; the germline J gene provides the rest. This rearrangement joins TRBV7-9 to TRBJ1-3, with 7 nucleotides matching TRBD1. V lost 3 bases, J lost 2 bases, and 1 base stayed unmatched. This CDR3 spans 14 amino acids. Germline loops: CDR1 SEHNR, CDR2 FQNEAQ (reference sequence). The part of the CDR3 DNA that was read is TGTGCCAGCAGCTTTGACAGGGCTGGAAACACC. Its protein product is CASSFDRAGNT. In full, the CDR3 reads CASSFDRAGNTIYF. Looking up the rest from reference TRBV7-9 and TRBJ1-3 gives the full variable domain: DTGVSQNPRHKITKRGQNVTFRCDPISEHNRLYWYRQTLGQGPEFLTYFQNEAQLEKSRLLSDRFSAERPKGSFSTLEIQRTEQGDSAMYLCASSFDRAGNTIYFGEGSWLTVV.

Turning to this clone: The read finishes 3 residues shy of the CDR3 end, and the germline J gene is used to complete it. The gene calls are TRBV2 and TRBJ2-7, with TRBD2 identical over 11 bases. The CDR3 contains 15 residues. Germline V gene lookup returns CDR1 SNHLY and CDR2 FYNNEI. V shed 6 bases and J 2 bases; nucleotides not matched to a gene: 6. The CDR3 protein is CASRVTSGGTYEQYF. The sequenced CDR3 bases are TGTGCCAGCAGAGTAACTAGCGGGGGAACCTACGAG.

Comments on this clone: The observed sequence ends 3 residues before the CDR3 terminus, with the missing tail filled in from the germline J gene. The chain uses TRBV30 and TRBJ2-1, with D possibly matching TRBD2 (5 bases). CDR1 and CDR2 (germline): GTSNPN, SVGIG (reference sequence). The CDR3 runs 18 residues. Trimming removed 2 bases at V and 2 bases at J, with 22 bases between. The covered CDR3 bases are TGTGCCTGGAGTCACTACTCCCCTCTCCGAGCGGCCTACAATGAG. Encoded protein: CAWSHYSPLRAAYNE. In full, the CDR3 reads CAWSHYSPLRAAYNEQFF. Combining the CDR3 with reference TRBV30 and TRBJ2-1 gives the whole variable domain SQTIHQWPATLVQPVGSPLSLECTVEGTSNPNLYWYRQAAGRGLQLLFYSVGIGQISSEVPQNLSASRPQDRQFILSSKKLLLSDSGFYLCAWSHYSPLRAAYNEQFFGPGTRLTVL.

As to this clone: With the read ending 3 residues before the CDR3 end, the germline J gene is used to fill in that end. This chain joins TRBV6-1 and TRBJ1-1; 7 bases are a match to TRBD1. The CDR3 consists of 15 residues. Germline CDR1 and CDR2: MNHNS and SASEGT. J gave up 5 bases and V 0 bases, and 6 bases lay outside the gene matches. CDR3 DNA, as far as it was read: TGTGCCAGCAGTGAAGCATCAGGGGGTTGGACTGAA. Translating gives CASSEASGGWTE. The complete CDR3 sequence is CASSEASGGWTEAFF.

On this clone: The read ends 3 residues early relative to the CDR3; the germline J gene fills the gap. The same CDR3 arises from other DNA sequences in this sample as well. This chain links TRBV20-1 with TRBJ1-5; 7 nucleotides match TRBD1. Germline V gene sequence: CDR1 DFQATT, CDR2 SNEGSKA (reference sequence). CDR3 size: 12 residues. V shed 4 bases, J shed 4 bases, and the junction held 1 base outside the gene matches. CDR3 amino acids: CSAIQGNQPQHF. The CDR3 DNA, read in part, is TGCAGTGCTATACAGGGGAATCAGCCC.

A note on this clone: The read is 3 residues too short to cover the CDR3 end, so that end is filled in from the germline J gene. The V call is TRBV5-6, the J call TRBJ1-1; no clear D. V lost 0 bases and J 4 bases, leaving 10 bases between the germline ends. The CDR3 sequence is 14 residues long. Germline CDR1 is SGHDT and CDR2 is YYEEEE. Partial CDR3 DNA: TGTGCCAGCAGCTTGGCGTGGGCCGGCACTGAA. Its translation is CASSLAWAGTE. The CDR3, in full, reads CASSLAWAGTEAFF.

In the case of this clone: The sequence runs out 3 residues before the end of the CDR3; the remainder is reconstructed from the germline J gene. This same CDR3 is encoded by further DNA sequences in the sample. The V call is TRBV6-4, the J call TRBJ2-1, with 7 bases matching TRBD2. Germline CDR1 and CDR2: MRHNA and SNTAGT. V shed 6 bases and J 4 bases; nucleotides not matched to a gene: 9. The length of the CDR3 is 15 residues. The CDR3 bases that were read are TGTGCCAGCAGGCCCGAACCGGGGGGTTACAATGAG. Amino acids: CASRPEPGGYNE. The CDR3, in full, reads CASRPEPGGYNEQFF.

CDR3 bases read: TGTGCCAGCAGCCCCCTTACCGGGACTAGCGTCGGTCCCTACAATGAG. It encodes CASSPLTGTSVGPYNE. The full CDR3 sequence reads CASSPLTGTSVGPYNEQFF. The V call is TRBV14, the J call TRBJ2-1; 10 bases align to TRBD2. The read terminates 3 residues before the CDR3 end, so the remaining end is supplied by the germline J gene. This CDR3 contains 19 residues. The V and J ends lost 4 bases and 2 bases, in that order; junction bases with no gene match: 14. Germline CDR1 is SGHDN and CDR2 is FVKESK.

CDR3 DNA (partial): TGTGCCTGGACCGGGACGCGGGGCTACGAG. Encoded protein: CAWTGTRGYE. The CDR3 as a whole reads CAWTGTRGYEQYF. The rearrangement joins TRBV30 to TRBJ2-7; the D gene is possibly TRBD2 (6 bases). Read sequence stops 3 residues before the CDR3 end, and the germline J gene provides the missing end. V was pared by 4 bases and J by 3 bases, with 13 bases between. The CDR3 is made up of 13 amino acids. Looked up from germline, CDR1 is GTSNPN and CDR2 is SVGIG (reference sequence). The complete variable domain, with remaining parts taken from reference TRBV30 and TRBJ2-7, reads SQTIHQWPATLVQPVGSPLSLECTVEGTSNPNLYWYRQAAGRGLQLLFYSVGIGQISSEVPQNLSASRPQDRQFILSSKKLLLSDSGFYLCAWTGTRGYEQYFGPGTRLTVT.

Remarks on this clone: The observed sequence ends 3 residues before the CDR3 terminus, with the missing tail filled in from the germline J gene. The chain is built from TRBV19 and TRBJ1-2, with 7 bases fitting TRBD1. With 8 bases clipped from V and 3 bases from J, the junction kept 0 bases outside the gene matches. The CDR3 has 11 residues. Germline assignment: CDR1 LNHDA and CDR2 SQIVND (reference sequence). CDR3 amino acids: CASGTDYGYTF. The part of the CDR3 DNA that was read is TGTGCCAGTGGGACAGACTATGGC.

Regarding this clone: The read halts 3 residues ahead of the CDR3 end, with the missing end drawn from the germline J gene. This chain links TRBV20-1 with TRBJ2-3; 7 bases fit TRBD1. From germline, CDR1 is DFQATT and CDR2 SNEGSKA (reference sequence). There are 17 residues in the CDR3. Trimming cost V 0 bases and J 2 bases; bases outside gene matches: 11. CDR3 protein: CSARDQELGTVTDTQYF. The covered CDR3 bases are TGCAGTGCTAGAGATCAGGAGCTCGGGACAGTCACAGATACG.

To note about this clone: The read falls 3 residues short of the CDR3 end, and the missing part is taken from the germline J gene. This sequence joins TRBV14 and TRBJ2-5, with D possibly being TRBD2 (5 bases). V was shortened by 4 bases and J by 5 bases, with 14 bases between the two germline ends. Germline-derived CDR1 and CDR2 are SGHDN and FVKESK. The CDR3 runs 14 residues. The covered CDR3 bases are TGTGCCAGCAGCCCTCGAGAAGCGGCCGAGACC. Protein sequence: CASSPREAAET. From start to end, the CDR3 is CASSPREAAETQYF.